One sample yielded the 13 T cell receptor beta chains listed below, sequenced in a study of T cells after posttransplantation cyclophosphamide (dated by TCRdb to between 2015 and 2016). The sample's treatment or condition label is to be understood as: high-dose cyclophosphamide on days +3 and +4 as single-agent GVHD prophylaxis. PTCy patients received busulfan and fludarabine conditioning, a related or unrelated marrow graft, and cyclophosphamide on days +3 and +4. To prepare the library, the immunoSEQ multiplex PCR assay was applied. What TCRdb holds here is the immuneACCESS table cut down to in-frame rearrangements. Part of the clones is not present; checked against another copy, under half of the missing clones reflect an unresolved V gene, and the others are unexplained. This sample lists about 11,000 clones; over 80% were detected once. The ten largest clones capture 15% of the sample. The specimen comprised PBMCs, sampled about 2,000 days after allogeneic stem cell transplant with posttransplant cyclophosphamide. The receptors originated from a female patient in her 50s who received an allogeneic stem cell transplant from a related donor, was CMV-positive, and had no GVHD. It is possible that, after a transplant, some T cells come from the graft donor.

The chain combines TRBV6-5 with TRBJ2-7, with TRBD2 as a possible D gene (6 bases). The CDR3 spans 15 residues. CDR1 is MNHEY and CDR2 is SVGAGI in the germline V gene. V was pared by 0 bases and J by 3 bases, with 12 bases between. The chain's CDR3 is CASSYSLEGIYEQYF. The CDR3 coding sequence is TGTGCCAGCAGTTACTCGCTGGAGGGGATCTACGAGCAGTACTTC.

The J gene is TRBJ1-1, the V gene TRBV29-1; the D gene is possibly TRBD1 (5 bases). V lost 7 bases and J lost 9, with 12 bases in between. CDR1 is SQVTM and CDR2 is ANQGSEA in the germline V gene. This CDR3 is 10 amino acids long. CDR3 sequence (DNA): TGCAGCGCTTTGACAGCTCAAGCTTTCTTT. Translated: CSALTAQAFF.

The V call is TRBV9, the J call TRBJ2-5; D is ambiguous. The CDR3 has 14 amino acids. Germline V gives CDR1 SGDLS, CDR2 YYNGEE. Trimming removed 0 bases from V and 3 bases from J, with 9 bases in between. The CDR3 spells CASSVAPTEETQYF. CDR3 DNA sequence: TGTGCCAGCAGCGTAGCGCCGACTGAAGAGACCCAGTACTTC.

This clone came up a few times. The chain carries TRBV7-9 and TRBJ2-7; maybe TRBD1 (5 bases). CDR3 length: 13 amino acids. The germline CDR1 and CDR2 sequences are SEHNR and FQNEAQ (reference sequence). Deletions cut 5 bases from V and 1 base from J, with 9 bases between. CDR3 sequence: CASSPRGSYEQYF. In nucleotides, the CDR3 is TGTGCCAGCAGCCCAAGGGGATCCTACGAGCAGTACTTC.

This clone appeared a few times. The rearrangement joins TRBV7-6 to TRBJ1-3; 8 bases fit TRBD1. The CDR3 has 16 residues. The junction had 6 bases not matched to a gene; V was cut back by 3 bases and J by 2 bases. Germline CDR1 is SGHVS and CDR2 is FNYEAQ. CDR3 amino acids: CASSFSDREAGNTIYF. The CDR3 coding sequence is TGTGCCAGCAGCTTCTCGGACAGGGAGGCTGGAAACACCATATATTTT.

In DNA form, the CDR3 reads TGTGCCAGCAGCTCGCCCGGGACTACCCACAATGAGCAGTTCTTC. Translating it yields CASSSPGTTHNEQFF. V usage is TRBV5-4 and J usage is TRBJ2-1; 7 bases fit TRBD2. J lost 5 bases, V lost 3 bases, and 8 bases had no gene match. This CDR3 has 15 amino acids. Germline lookup yields CDR1 SGHNT and CDR2 YYREEE (reference sequence). The full variable domain, completed using reference TRBV5-4 and TRBJ2-1, is ETGVTQSPTHLIKTRGQQVTLRCSSQSGHNTVSWYQQALGQGPQFIFQYYREEENGRGNFPPRFSGLQFPNYSSELNVNALELDDSALYLCASSSPGTTHNEQFFGPGTRLTVL.

The chain uses TRBV4-2 and TRBJ2-7; the match to TRBD2 covers 10 bases. V was pared by 4 bases and J by 4 bases, with 10 bases of the junction left unmatched. CDR3 length equals 16 residues. Germline V CDR1 and CDR2: LGHNA, YNFKEQ. CDR3 sequence: CASSRSEGLASYEQYF. DNA for the CDR3: TGTGCCAGCAGCCGATCTGAGGGACTAGCGAGTTACGAGCAGTACTTC.

The CDR3 loop is CASSGVRGGYTF. CDR3 bases: TGTGCCAGCAGTGGTGTCAGAGGGGGCTACACCTTC. The rearrangement uses TRBV2 and TRBJ1-2; D gene ambiguous. Germline V lookup: CDR1 SNHLY, CDR2 FYNNEI. The CDR3 runs to 12 residues. The ends were cut back, 4 bases at V and 8 bases at J, with 11 bases in the middle. The full variable domain, its missing parts supplied by reference TRBV2 and TRBJ1-2, is EPEVTQTPSHQVTQMGQEVILRCVPISNHLYFYWYRQILGQKVEFLVSFYNNEISEKSEIFDDQFSVERPDGSNFTLKIRSTKLEDSAMYFCASSGVRGGYTFGSGTRLTVV.

The J gene is TRBJ1-4, the V gene TRBV30, with D uncertain. V was shortened by 1 base and J by 8 bases, with 20 bases between the two germline ends. Germline assignment: CDR1 GTSNPN and CDR2 SVGIG (reference sequence). The CDR3 is made up of 16 amino acids. The CDR3 spells CAWSEASVPQAEKLFF. The CDR3 DNA is TGTGCCTGGAGTGAAGCATCGGTACCGCAGGCGGAAAAACTGTTTTTT.

The chain employs TRBV19 and TRBJ1-1, with a possible D match to TRBD1 (5 bases). V gave up 6 bases and J gave up 3 bases, with 11 bases separating them. The germline CDR1 and CDR2 sequences are LNHDA and SQIVND (reference sequence). The CDR3 is 13 residues long. CDR3 in amino acids: CASRLDRYTEAFF. DNA of the CDR3: TGTGCCAGTAGACTCGACAGATACACTGAAGCTTTCTTT.

This chain joins TRBV6-5 and TRBJ2-1; TRBD1 is a possible D gene (5 bases). V was shortened by 7 bases and J by 10 bases, with 11 bases between the two germline ends. The CDR3 has 11 amino acids. Germline V gene sequence: CDR1 MNHEY, CDR2 SVGAGI. The CDR3, as DNA: TGTGCCAGCACCCAGGGCCACGAGCAGTTCTTC. Translation gives CASTQGHEQFF.

The chain is built from TRBV18 and TRBJ2-7; D not certain. There are 14 residues in the CDR3. Between the trimmed V and J ends, which lost 2 bases and 6 bases, there was a span of 14 bases. Germline values: CDR1 KGHSH, CDR2 LQKENI. The CDR3 spells CASSPDRGNREQYF. In nucleotides, the CDR3 is TGTGCCAGCTCACCAGATCGAGGAAATCGCGAGCAGTACTTC.

This chain joins TRBV6-5 and TRBJ1-5; D might be TRBD1 (5 bases). In germline, CDR1 is MNHEY, CDR2 SVGAGI. The V end was cut by 0 bases, the J end by 6 bases, with 12 bases between. The CDR3 loop spans 15 amino acids. This CDR3 reads CASSYSGVGSQPQHF. The CDR3 bases are TGTGCCAGCAGTTACTCAGGGGTGGGAAGTCAGCCCCAGCATTTT.